This is a list of T cell receptor beta chains from one sample in a study of blood T cell repertoires in COVID-19. Only in-frame clones appear in the TCRdb table, and some are missing; sequencing was by immunoSEQ multiplex PCR. Here the sample spans about 230,000 clones, 88% being singletons. Sequencing was carried out using PBMCs or T cells enriched from blood (not recorded which). These receptors originate from a woman in her twenties or thirties who had been exposed to COVID-19. The CDR3 runs from the conserved cysteine through the conserved F or W. D genes are given only for firm matches. A row's size may be missing; if present it is once, few, many or a size class.

NA,TRBJ1-1,NA,TRBV2,TGTGCCAGCAGTGCGGACAGTCGACGAATGAACACTGAAGCTTTCTTT,CASSADSRRMNTEAFF
once,TRBJ2-3,NA,TRBV12-3/TRBV12-4,TGTGCCAGCAGTCGGAGCACAGATACGCAGTATTTT,CASSRSTDTQYF
NA,TRBJ1-3,NA,TRBV19,TGTGCCAGTAGTATAATCAACTCTGGAAACACCATATATTTT,CASSIINSGNTIYF
once,TRBJ2-1,TRBD2,TRBV19,TGTGCCAGTAGTATCGGTCTAGCGGGAGTAGGTTTATATGAGCAGTTCTTC,CASSIGLAGVGLYEQFF
NA,TRBJ2-7,TRBD1,TRBV5-1,TGCGCCAGCAGCCCAAACCCGGGACAGTACTACGAGCAGTACTTC,CASSPNPGQYYEQYF
NA,TRBJ2-7,NA,TRBV6-1,TGTGCCAGCAGTGAAGCGCGTATCCTCCGCTCCTACGAGCAGTACTTC,CASSEARILRSYEQYF
NA,TRBJ1-5,TRBD1,TRBV10-2,TGCGCCAGCTCCGACAGGGGAGGTCAGCCCCAGCATTTT,CASSDRGGQPQHF
NA,TRBJ2-7,NA,TRBV19,TGTGCCAGTAGTATTGCAGGGTCCGACGAGCAGTACTTC,CASSIAGSDEQYF
NA,TRBJ2-1,TRBD2,TRBV5-4,TGTGCCAGCAGCTTGGTTGGACTAGCCAATGAGCAGTTCTTC,CASSLVGLANEQFF
NA,TRBJ2-5,TRBD2,TRBV28,TGTGCCAGCAGTTTTGGACAACTAGCGGGGCAAGAGACCCAGTACTTC,CASSFGQLAGQETQYF
NA,TRBJ2-2,NA,TRBV6-5,TGTGCCAGCAGAAGCTCGAACACCGGGGAGCTGTTTTTT,CASRSSNTGELFF
NA,TRBJ2-7,TRBD2,TRBV12-3/TRBV12-4,TGTGCCAGCAGCTATAGCGGGGCCCGAGAGCAGTACTTC,CASSYSGAREQYF
few,TRBJ1-2,NA,TRBV11-2,TGTGCCAGCAGCCTCCGGGGTGGGACTTCTGGCTACACCTTC,CASSLRGGTSGYTF
NA,TRBJ2-7,TRBD2,TRBV4-2,TGTGCCAGCAGCCAGAGACTAGCGGGAGTGAGGGACGAGCAGTACTTC,CASSQRLAGVRDEQYF
NA,TRBJ1-2,NA,TRBV5-1,TGCGCCAGCAGCTTTGGGGGGGAGGATGGCTACACCTTC,CASSFGGEDGYTF
NA,TRBJ2-7,TRBD2,TRBV9,TGTGCCAGCAGCGCTTCTAGCGGGCCTACCTACGAGCAGTACTTC,CASSASSGPTYEQYF
NA,TRBJ1-3,NA,TRBV5-6,TGTGCCAGCAGCTTGACCCTCCTATCTGGAAACACCATATATTTT,CASSLTLLSGNTIYF
NA,TRBJ2-1,NA,TRBV12-5,TGTGCTAGTGGTTTGGAGCTACTCGCTACCTACAATGAGCAGTTCTTC,CASGLELLATYNEQFF
once,TRBJ1-5,TRBD1,TRBV7-9,TGTGCCAGCAGCCGAGCCGGGACAGGGAAAGCTTTT,CASSRAGTGKAF
NA,TRBJ2-1,NA,TRBV5-1,TGCGCCAGCAGCCTGGACGGGAGCTCCTACAATGAGCAGTTCTTC,CASSLDGSSYNEQFF
NA,TRBJ2-2,NA,TRBV2,TGTGCCAGCAAGGGGTCCAGTTACCCCGGGGAGCTGTTTTTT,CASKGSSYPGELFF
NA,TRBJ2-7,TRBD2,TRBV5-4,TGTGCCAGCAGCCCCGGACTAGCGGGGGAGCAGTACTTC,CASSPGLAGEQYF
NA,TRBJ2-6,NA,TRBV29-1,TGCAGCGTTGGTGGATCTAGCGCTGGGGCCAACGTCCTGACTTTC,CSVGGSSAGANVLTF
NA,TRBJ2-2,TRBD1,TRBV19,TGTGCCAGTAGTATAGATTTAGACAGGGTCACCGGGGAGCTGTTTTTT,CASSIDLDRVTGELFF
few,TRBJ2-1,NA,TRBV3-1/TRBV3-2,TGTGCCAGCAGCCCCGCGGGAACCTACAATGAGCAGTTCTTC,CASSPAGTYNEQFF
NA,TRBJ2-1,NA,TRBV9,TGTGCCAGCAGCGTAGTATCAAGCGGGTACTACAATGAGCAGTTCTTC,CASSVVSSGYYNEQFF
NA,TRBJ2-7,TRBD2,TRBV5-6,TGTGCCAGCAGCTTAGGGACTAAGTACGAGCAGTACTTC,CASSLGTKYEQYF
NA,TRBJ2-1,TRBD1,TRBV9,TGTGCCAGCAGCCCAAGAGACGACAGGGTCCCCCAGTTCTTC,CASSPRDDRVPQFF
NA,TRBJ2-7,TRBD2,TRBV11-2,TGTGCCAGCAGCTTAGAAAGGACTAGCGCATACGAGCAGTACTTC,CASSLERTSAYEQYF
few,TRBJ2-3,TRBD2,TRBV5-1,TGCGCCAGCAGCCGCGGACTAGCGGGAGGGATGACAGATACGCAGTATTTT,CASSRGLAGGMTDTQYF
NA,TRBJ1-2,TRBD1,TRBV9,TGTGCCAGCAGCGCACAGGGTCCGGGACAGATTAACTATGGCTACACCTTC,CASSAQGPGQINYGYTF
NA,TRBJ1-1,NA,TRBV2,TGTGCCAGCAGTGAATTCGGCAGGGACACTGAAGCTTTCTTT,CASSEFGRDTEAFF
once,TRBJ2-5,TRBD1,TRBV6-5,TGTGCCAGCAGTTACCCGCTAGGACAGGGTGGGGAGACCCAGTACTTC,CASSYPLGQGGETQYF
NA,TRBJ2-6,NA,TRBV4-2,TGTGCCAGCAGCCAAGAGTGGGGGGAGACTGGGGCCAACGTCCTGACTTTC,CASSQEWGETGANVLTF
NA,TRBJ1-5,TRBD1,TRBV15,TGTGCCACCAGCAGAGTGGCAGGGGGGATTCAGCCCCAGCATTTT,CATSRVAGGIQPQHF
NA,TRBJ1-1,TRBD1,TRBV27,TGTGCCAGCAGCATCGACAGGGGAGGTACTGAAGCTTTCTTT,CASSIDRGGTEAFF
NA,TRBJ2-1,TRBD1,TRBV7-9,TGTGCCAGCAGCTCTGGACAGGGCCACAATGAGCAGTTCTTC,CASSSGQGHNEQFF